Given below is one T cell receptor beta chain in context. Its target is not known. CDR1 and CDR2 from the germline V gene are LNHDA and SQIVND (reference sequence). CDR3 length: 13 residues. Trimming took off 7 bases at V and 6 bases at J, with 12 bases between the two ends. The sample belongs to a study of cytomegalovirus exposure and HLA in healthy donors. Study-wide points: A missense variant in DCLRE1C was later tied to TCR beta V- and J-gene trimming. Specificity for CMV antigens was confirmed in vitro for a few of the CMV-associated chains.

The study sampled nominally healthy donors, though unrecorded immune exposures were likely. PCR amplification relied on 60 Vbeta primers (plus 13 Jbeta primers). The protocol was immunoSEQ multiplex PCR, while the TCRdb copy is restricted to in-frame clones and leaves out a portion. The sample holds approximately 80,000 clones; approximately 70% are singletons and the top ten take over 8.5%. Material: PBMCs. The chain combines TRBV19 with TRBJ2-2; perhaps TRBD2 as D (5 bases). The receptor comes from a woman aged 40 to 50 in good health and CMV-seropositive. As DNA, the CDR3 is TGTGCCAGTACACGGGGTAGGGCCGGGGAGCTGTTTTTT. As protein: CASTRGRAGELFF.